A selection of T cell receptor beta chains follows, all from one sample in a study of blood T cell repertoires in COVID-19. Some clones are missing from TCRdb's copy, which holds only in-frame ones; the method was immunoSEQ multiplex PCR. The repertoire holds roughly 70,000 clones, 75% to 85% seen once, with less than 20% in the top ten. Input material: peripheral blood. The source is a human donor in a cohort sampled during active COVID-19. Each CDR3 is given with its conserved first and last residue.

>TRBJ2-7|TRBV6-5
CASSSIQASSYEQYF
>TRBJ2-7|TRBV2
CASGQFDYEQYF
>TRBJ1-1|TRBV6-6
CASRRQEGTEAFF
>TRBJ2-7|TRBV4-1
CASSRIGLAGGPSNEQYF
>TRBJ2-7|TRBV7-6
CASSTARTGIDEQYF
>TRBJ1-1|TRBV7-2
CASSSDSGTGLSTEAFF
>TRBJ2-2|TRBV5-4
CASREGAGGDTGELFF
>TRBJ2-7|TRBV5-4
CASSFTGTSGKQYF
>TRBJ2-7|TRBV28
CASSFGQPYEQYF
>TRBJ2-7|TRBV10-1
CASSDGRGTKAYEQYF
>TRBJ1-5|TRBV5-6
CASSPQQQGGQPQHF